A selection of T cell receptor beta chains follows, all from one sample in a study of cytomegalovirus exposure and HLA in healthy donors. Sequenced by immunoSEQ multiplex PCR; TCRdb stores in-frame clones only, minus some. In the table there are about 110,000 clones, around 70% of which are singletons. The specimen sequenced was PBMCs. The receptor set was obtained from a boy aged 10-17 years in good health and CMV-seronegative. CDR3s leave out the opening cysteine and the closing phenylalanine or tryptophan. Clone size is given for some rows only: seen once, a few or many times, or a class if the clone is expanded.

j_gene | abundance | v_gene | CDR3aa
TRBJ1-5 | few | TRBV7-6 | ASSFGGTGNQPQH
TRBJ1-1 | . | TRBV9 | ASNRGGLNTEAF
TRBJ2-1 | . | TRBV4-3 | ASSLRDGASYNEQF
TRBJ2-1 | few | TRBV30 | AWSGAGIQSYNEQF
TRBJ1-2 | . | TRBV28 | ASSSGRGNYGYT
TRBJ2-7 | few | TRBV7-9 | ASGSSYEQY
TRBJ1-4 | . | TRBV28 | ASSLPGATNEKLF
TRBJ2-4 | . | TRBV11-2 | ASSLSRGQGTKNIQY
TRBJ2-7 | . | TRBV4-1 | ASSQRQGDEQY
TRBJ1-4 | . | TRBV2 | ASSATGYNEKLF
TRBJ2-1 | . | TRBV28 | ASSTLDRNNEQF
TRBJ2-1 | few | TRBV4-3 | ASSQDLGTGGNEQF
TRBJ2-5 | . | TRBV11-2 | ASSLSTSGGARGETQY
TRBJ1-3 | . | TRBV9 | ASSVGDEGVSGNTIY
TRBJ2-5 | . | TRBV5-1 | ASSPALVLTSGGQETQY
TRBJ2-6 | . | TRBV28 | ASSSGHSSGANVLT
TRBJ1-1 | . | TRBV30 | AWSEQPNTEAF
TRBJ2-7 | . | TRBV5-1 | ASSLVAGVDEQY
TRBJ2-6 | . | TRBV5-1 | ASSRTDLLNNVLT
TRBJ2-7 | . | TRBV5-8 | ASSLGGPYEQY
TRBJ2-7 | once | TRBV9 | ASSPARSLEQY
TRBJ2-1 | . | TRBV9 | ASSVGLADEQF
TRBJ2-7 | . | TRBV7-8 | ASSLEAGGASHEQY
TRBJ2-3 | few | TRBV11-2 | ASSLMAGSTDTQY
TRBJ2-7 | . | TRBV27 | ASSLRGTYEQY
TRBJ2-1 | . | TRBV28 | ATDEGVGLGDNEQF
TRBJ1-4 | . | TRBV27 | ASRATGYEKLF
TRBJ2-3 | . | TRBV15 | ATGGQITDTQY
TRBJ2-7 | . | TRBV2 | ASSGLAGFYEQY
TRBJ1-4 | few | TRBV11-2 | ASSLQGATNEKLF
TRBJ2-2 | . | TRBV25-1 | ASSAQDRRVGELF
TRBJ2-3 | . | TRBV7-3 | ASSLTGTTSTDTQY
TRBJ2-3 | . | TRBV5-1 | ASSLNRDTQY
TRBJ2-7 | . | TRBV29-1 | SARWAGKHEQY
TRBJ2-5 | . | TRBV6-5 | ASSYSQDTRRETQY
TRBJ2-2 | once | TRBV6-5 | ASSYPGGELF
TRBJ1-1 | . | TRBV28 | ASSLLGQQMNTEAF
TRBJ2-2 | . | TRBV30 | AWRSTGGTEELF
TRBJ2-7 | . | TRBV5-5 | ASSVLGQAGSSYEQY
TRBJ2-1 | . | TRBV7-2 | ASSFSRGVYNEQF
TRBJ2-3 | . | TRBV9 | ASSVLGADTQY
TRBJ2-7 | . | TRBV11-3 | ASSLSLPNKMDSSFYEQY
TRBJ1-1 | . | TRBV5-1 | ASSPFRQNTEAF